This T cell receptor (beta chain) was identified during a study of lymphopenia after photon versus proton radiotherapy. Method: immunoSEQ multiplex PCR; TCRdb's copy keeps in-frame clones and lacks some. The sample lists 65,000 to 85,000 clones, 80% to 95% occurring once. The study's findings and limits: A bigger post-nadir fall in TCR diversity correlated inversely with survival time in deceased patients. Better survival with proton therapy was suggested as possible, not demonstrated. Post-nadir diversity loss with photons came from oligoclonal expansion, particularly CD8+ Temra cells. Relative stability marked proton patients; photon patients lost diversity and naive cells.

V was pared by 1 base and J by 0 bases, with 4 bases between. CDR3 length: 13 amino acids. CDR1 is MNHNS, CDR2 SASEGT, per germline. A remark on this clone: Its antigen is undetermined.

The sequences come from peripheral blood, collected from a patient treated with photon-based radiotherapy. The TCR sequence derives from a middle-aged woman with cholangiocarcinoma. V usage is TRBV6-1 and J usage is TRBJ2-7; D not resolved. The CDR3 loop is CASSEVDSYEQYF. The CDR3 nucleotides read TGTGCCAGCAGTGAAGTAGACTCCTACGAGCAGTACTTC.